A single sample is the source of the 20 T cell receptor beta chains below, sequenced in a study of shared clonotypes between healthy human individuals. TCRdb keeps only in-frame clones here, not all; method: immunoSEQ multiplex PCR. The sample has 950,000 to 1,100,000 clones, 60% to 80% seen once. Sequences were obtained from memory CD4+ T cells sorted from blood. Sample subset: CD45RA-negative fraction. These receptors were collected from a man aged 18 to 29 in good health.

The rearrangement joins TRBV18 to TRBJ2-7; tentatively, D is TRBD1 (6 bases). V was pared by 5 bases and J by 5 bases, with 10 bases between. The germline V gene encodes CDR1 KGHSH and CDR2 LQKENI. This CDR3 is 12 amino acids long. The CDR3 region is CASSVKGDEQYF. CDR3 DNA: TGTGCCAGCTCAGTGAAGGGGGACGAGCAGTACTTC.

This chain joins TRBV6-5 and TRBJ2-1; 10 bases are shared with TRBD2. The J segment lost 7 bases and the V segment lost 4 bases, leaving 7 bases of the junction unmatched. There are 15 residues in the CDR3. Germline CDR1 MNHEY, CDR2 SVGAGI. CDR3 sequence: CASSSSGRTGNEQFF. The CDR3 bases are TGTGCCAGCAGTTCTAGCGGGAGAACAGGGAATGAGCAGTTCTTC.

The chain carries TRBV6-1 and TRBJ2-5; TRBD1 agrees at 10 bases. With V trimmed by 5 bases and J by 1 base, 1 base remained unmatched. This CDR3 has 14 amino acids. Germline CDR1 and CDR2: MNHNS and SASEGT. CDR3 sequence (DNA): TGTGCCAGCAGTTGGACAGGGGGCCAAGAGACCCAGTACTTC. Its translation is CASSWTGGQETQYF.

The chain has TRBV5-1 and TRBJ2-5; perhaps TRBD2 as D (5 bases). With 8 bases removed from V and 5 bases from J, the gap between germline ends came to 7 bases. The CDR3 totals 10 residues. Germline V CDR1 and CDR2: SGHRS, YFSETQ. The CDR3 spells CASGEETQYF. In nucleotides, the CDR3 is TGCGCCAGTGGGGAGGAGACCCAGTACTTC.

The gene calls are TRBV7-9 and TRBJ2-1; TRBD1 matches at 7 bases. The CDR3 sequence is 16 residues long. CDR1 and CDR2 from the germline V gene are SEHNR and FQNEAQ (reference sequence). The V segment lost 4 bases and the J segment 2 bases; nucleotides outside the gene matches: 8. DNA of the CDR3: TGTGCCAGCAGCTCAACCCCGGGACAGCCCTACAATGAGCAGTTCTTC. Encoded protein: CASSSTPGQPYNEQFF.

The chain links TRBV7-9 to TRBJ2-3; 9 bases map to TRBD1. The germline CDR1 and CDR2 sequences are SEHNR and FQNEAQ (reference sequence). CDR3 size: 16 residues. With 6 bases clipped from V and 0 bases from J, the junction kept 7 bases outside the gene matches. CDR3 amino acids: CASSARTGASTDTQYF. Here the CDR3 DNA reads TGTGCCAGCAGTGCCAGGACAGGGGCCAGCACAGATACGCAGTATTTT.

V and J are TRBV30 and TRBJ2-7, with 8 positions matching TRBD2. J gave up 4 bases and V 8 bases, and 7 bases lay outside the gene matches. Germline CDR1 and CDR2: GTSNPN and SVGIG (reference sequence). The CDR3 runs 12 residues. In nucleotides, the CDR3 is TGTGCCGTAACGGGAGGGAAATACGAGCAGTACTTC. It codes for CAVTGGKYEQYF.

The chain uses TRBV6-1 and TRBJ1-6, with TRBD1 matching over 8 bases. Trimming took 6 bases from V and 7 from J; bases not matched to a gene: 8. This CDR3 is 15 amino acids long. Looked up from germline, CDR1 is MNHNS and CDR2 is SASEGT. Here the CDR3 DNA reads TGTGCCAGCAGGGAGACAGGGGCCCACAATTCACCCCTCCACTTT. Amino acid sequence: CASRETGAHNSPLHF.

The chain uses TRBV6-5 and TRBJ2-7; 10 bases agree with TRBD1. V gave up 10 bases and J gave up 2 bases; unmatched junction bases: 8. The CDR3 has 14 residues. Germline V gene lookup returns CDR1 MNHEY and CDR2 SVGAGI. The CDR3 protein is CATYTGTGAYEQYF. As DNA, the CDR3 is TGTGCCACCTATACCGGGACAGGGGCCTACGAGCAGTACTTC.

V usage is TRBV7-6 and J usage is TRBJ1-1; TRBD1 might be the D (6 bases). This CDR3 has 16 residues. The ends were cut back, 2 bases at V and 5 bases at J, with 18 bases in the middle. Germline assignment: CDR1 SGHVS and CDR2 FNYEAQ. CDR3 in amino acids: CASSLPPGGGGTEAFF. CDR3 in DNA: TGTGCCAGCAGCTTACCCCCCGGGGGCGGGGGGACTGAAGCTTTCTTT.

The chain employs TRBV6-6 and TRBJ1-5; D remains ambiguous. With 8 bases removed from V and 6 bases from J, the gap between germline ends came to 11 bases. The germline gives CDR1 MNHNY, CDR2 SVGAGI (reference sequence). CDR3 length equals 12 residues. CDR3 in amino acids: CASGTFGQPQHF. The CDR3 nucleotides are TGTGCCAGCGGAACTTTCGGTCAGCCCCAGCATTTT.

The V gene is TRBV6-1, the J gene TRBJ1-3, with D maybe TRBD1 (5 bases). The V and J ends lost 7 bases and 1 base respectively, with 8 bases between them. The CDR3 is made up of 13 amino acids. The germline V gene encodes CDR1 MNHNS and CDR2 SASEGT. CDR3 region: CASKGASGNTIYF. In nucleotides, the CDR3 is TGTGCCAGCAAAGGGGCTTCTGGAAACACCATATATTTT.

V is TRBV6-6 and J is TRBJ2-7; TRBD1 might be the D (8 bases). V was cut by 4 bases and J by 6 bases, with 19 bases left in between. CDR1 MNHNY and CDR2 SVGAGI come from the germline V gene (reference sequence). CDR3 length: 15 residues. In DNA form, the CDR3 reads TGTGCCAGCAGTTGGGGGGGACAGGCACACGGCGAGCAGTACTTC. Its protein is CASSWGGQAHGEQYF.

CDR3: CASSEPNQPQHF. CDR3 nucleotides: TGTGCCAGCAGTGAACCCAATCAGCCCCAGCATTTT. The J gene is TRBJ1-5, the V gene TRBV6-1; D is ambiguous. The CDR3 has 12 amino acids. Trimming shortened V by 2 bases and J by 3 bases, and 2 bases separated the two germline ends. Per germline, CDR1 MNHNS and CDR2 SASEGT.

This clone has just a few counts. Other nucleotide sequences in the sample specify the same CDR3. The chain joins TRBV5-1 to TRBJ1-5; the match to TRBD1 covers 7 bases. J was trimmed by 2 bases and V by 5 bases; bases with no gene match: 4. CDR1 is SGHRS and CDR2 is YFSETQ in the germline V gene. The CDR3 has 14 amino acids. CDR3 region: CASSSTGGNQPQHF. The CDR3 nucleotides are TGCGCCAGCAGTTCTACAGGGGGCAATCAGCCCCAGCATTTT.

The genes are TRBV4-3 and TRBJ1-2; the D gene is possibly TRBD1 (6 bases). This CDR3 is built from 15 residues. Trimming removed 0 bases from V and 4 bases from J, with 12 bases in between. The germline V gene has CDR1 LGHNA and CDR2 YSLEER. CDR3 sequence: CASSQDLGAPYGYTF. The CDR3 region has the DNA TGCGCCAGCAGCCAAGATTTGGGGGCCCCCTATGGCTACACCTTC.

Concerning this clone itself: A read error may explain this, as a much larger clone is one base away. This same CDR3 is encoded by further DNA sequences in the sample. The J gene is TRBJ1-2, the V gene TRBV25-1; D gene uncertain. Trimming left V 2 bases short and J 0 bases short, with 4 bases between. The CDR3 loop spans 13 amino acids. Germline CDR1 MGHDK, CDR2 SYGVNS. The CDR3 protein is CASSEAANYGYTF. The CDR3 region has the DNA TGTGCCAGCAGTGAAGCAGCTAACTATGGCTACACCTTC.

This clone was observed many times. The chain carries TRBV27 and TRBJ1-1; TRBD1 matches 7 bases. The CDR3 is 18 residues long. The germline V gene has CDR1 MNHEY and CDR2 SMNVEV (reference sequence). Trimming cost V 3 bases and J 0 bases; bases outside gene matches: 13. The CDR3 here is CASSFRRGTELMNTEAFF. The CDR3 DNA follows: TGTGCCAGCAGTTTTCGGCGCGGGACAGAGCTTATGAACACTGAAGCTTTCTTT.

This chain connects TRBV2 to TRBJ2-7; D is ambiguous. Germline CDR1 reads SNHLY; CDR2 reads FYNNEI. V lost 11 bases to trimming and J lost 1 base, with 18 bases between them. This CDR3 comprises 14 residues. As DNA, the CDR3 is TGTGCCGGATCACAGCAGACCCTTTCCTACGAGCAGTACTTC. Translated: CAGSQQTLSYEQYF. Full variable domain (outside the CDR3, taken from reference TRBV2 and TRBJ2-7): EPEVTQTPSHQVTQMGQEVILRCVPISNHLYFYWYRQILGQKVEFLVSFYNNEISEKSEIFDDQFSVERPDGSNFTLKIRSTKLEDSAMYFCAGSQQTLSYEQYFGPGTRLTVT.

This chain links TRBV7-2 with TRBJ2-7, with TRBD1 identical over 9 bases. The CDR3 contains 14 residues. Germline V gives CDR1 SGHTA, CDR2 FQGNSA. The V gene end was trimmed by 4 bases and the J gene end by 5 bases; junction bases not matched to a gene: 6. The CDR3 spells CASSSGQGINEQYF. CDR3 DNA sequence: TGTGCCAGCAGCTCGGGACAGGGTATAAACGAGCAGTACTTC. Supplemented by reference TRBV7-2 and TRBJ2-7, the full variable domain reads GAGVSQSPSNKVTEKGKDVELRCDPISGHTALYWYRQSLGQGLEFLIYFQGNSAPDKSGLPSDRFSAERTGGSVSTLTIQRTQQEDSAVYLCASSSGQGINEQYFGPGTRLTVT.